This paragraph reports one TCR beta chain. Antigen specificity is unknown. An end of the junction does not agree with germline; a read error may underlie this. The data were obtained in a study of T cells in Graves' hyperthyroidism and ophthalmopathy. Amplified TCR beta CDR3 regions came from RNA transcripts. During a first-round RT-PCR of the TCR CDR3, the HTBI primer set was used. TCRdb reanalysed the multiplex PCR reads using MiXCR and keeps one entry per CDR3 protein. The sample contains just under 750,000 distinct CDR3 sequences, around 40% of which appear only once. The CDR3 covers 15 residues. Germline lookup yields CDR1 SNHLY and CDR2 FYNNEI. Study findings and constraints: Most thyroid clonotypes with frequency above 0.001 were detected in blood.

The sequencing input was blood. This chain joins TRBV2 and TRBJ2-7, with D perhaps TRBD1 (6 bases). The sequence was collected from a woman aged 40 to 55 with Graves' hyperthyroidism. In nucleotides, the CDR3 is TGCGCCAGCAGCCAAGAGGGGGACGGAGCCTACGAGCAGTACTTC. Its protein product is CASSQEGDGAYEQYF.